One and the same sample provided the 26 T cell receptor beta chains below, sequenced in a study of cytomegalovirus exposure and HLA in healthy donors. The PCR was carried out with 60 Vbeta primers and 13 Jbeta primers. Sequencing was performed with immunoSEQ multiplex PCR; in TCRdb, only in-frame clones are kept and a portion is missing. The top ten clones hold 10% to 15% of a sample with 150,000 or so clones, about 83% of them seen once. Sequenced input: PBMCs. Receptors originate from a man aged 40-55 years in good health and CMV-seropositive.

Note on this clone: Other DNA sequences of this sample code for an identical CDR3. V gene TRBV9 combines with J gene TRBJ2-3; TRBD2 agrees at 8 bases. The V segment lost 0 bases and the J segment 4 bases; nucleotides outside the gene matches: 10. The CDR3 covers 17 residues. The germline V gene has CDR1 SGDLS and CDR2 YYNGEE. In DNA form, the CDR3 reads TGTGCCAGCAGCGTAGGACGGAGCGGGAGAAGGGCAGATACGCAGTATTTT. Residues: CASSVGRSGRRADTQYF.

The rearrangement uses TRBV10-2 and TRBJ1-2, with 9 bases fitting TRBD1. CDR3 length equals 16 residues. Germline V CDR1 and CDR2: WSHSY, SAAADI. V lost 3 bases to trimming and J lost 3 bases; unmatched junction nucleotides: 8. The CDR3 is CASSETGTGSDYGYTF. CDR3 coding DNA: TGCGCCAGCAGTGAAACCGGGACAGGGTCGGACTATGGCTACACCTTC.

CDR3 sequence: CASSQETGRWTSGSLLQQFF. CDR3 nucleotides: TGCGCCAGCAGCCAAGAAACGGGGAGGTGGACTAGCGGGAGTCTGTTGCAGCAGTTCTTC. V usage is TRBV4-1 and J usage is TRBJ2-1; 13 positions match TRBD2. V shed 0 bases, J shed 11 bases, and the junction held 19 bases outside the gene matches. The V gene's germline CDR1 is MGHRA and CDR2 YSYEKL. This CDR3 is 20 amino acids long.

This rearrangement joins TRBV18 to TRBJ2-1; 7 positions agree with TRBD1. The V and J ends lost 3 bases and 7 bases, in that order; junction bases with no gene match: 12. The CDR3 consists of 16 residues. Germline CDR1 and CDR2: KGHSH and LQKENI. Here the CDR3 DNA reads TGTGCCAGCTCACCGACAGACAGGGTATTAGCGAATGAGCAGTTCTTC. This codes for CASSPTDRVLANEQFF.

CDR3 in DNA: TGTGCCAGCAGCCCCTCAGGGCCAACTAATGAAAAACTGTTTTTT. Its translation: CASSPSGPTNEKLFF. The genes are TRBV7-2 and TRBJ1-4; TRBD1 is a possible D gene (5 bases). Germline V gene sequence: CDR1 SGHTA, CDR2 FQGNSA. The CDR3 runs to 15 residues. The V and J ends lost 5 bases and 0 bases respectively, with 10 bases between them.

The CDR3 here is CARPQGAGYTF. The CDR3 DNA reads TGTGCCAGGCCACAGGGGGCCGGCTACACCTTC. This sequence joins TRBV21-1 and TRBJ1-2; TRBD1, the D gene given by the table, was not confirmed from the DNA. TRBV21-1 is a pseudogene locus. This CDR3 has 11 amino acids.

This clone has a single count. The rearrangement links TRBV7-9 to TRBJ1-1; TRBD1 agrees at 7 bases. V was pared by 5 bases and J by 6 bases, with 15 bases of the junction left unmatched. The CDR3 loop spans 16 amino acids. CDR1 and CDR2 (germline): SEHNR, FQNEAQ (reference sequence). CDR3 loop: CASSLEQGTEEAEAFF. In DNA, the CDR3 is TGTGCCAGCAGCCTGGAACAGGGGACCGAGGAAGCTGAAGCTTTCTTT.

The chain recombines TRBV5-1 with TRBJ1-1, with TRBD1 identical over 11 bases. Per germline, CDR1 SGHRS and CDR2 YFSETQ. With V trimmed by 4 bases and J by 4 bases, 12 bases remained unmatched. The CDR3 consists of 17 residues. The CDR3 DNA reads as TGCGCCAGCAGCCCAACCCCTACCGGGACAGGGGGCACTGAAGCTTTCTTT. Translation gives CASSPTPTGTGGTEAFF.

The rearrangement links TRBV5-4 to TRBJ2-5; TRBD2 might be the D (5 bases). This CDR3 is built from 16 residues. CDR1 and CDR2 from the germline V gene are SGHNT and YYREEE (reference sequence). The ends were cut back, 1 base at V and 5 bases at J, with 18 bases in the middle. CDR3 DNA sequence: TGTGCCAGCAGCTTGATGGTTGAGAGGGCTCAGGAGACCCAGTACTTC. This encodes CASSLMVERAQETQYF.

This chain uses TRBV5-1 with TRBJ2-3, with 7 nucleotides matching TRBD2. Germline V gene data show CDR1 as SGHRS and CDR2 as YFSETQ. V lost 0 bases to trimming and J lost 3 bases; unmatched junction nucleotides: 4. The CDR3 consists of 15 residues. The CDR3 DNA follows: TGCGCCAGCAGCTTGGGGGGGGGATGGACAGATACGCAGTATTTT. This translates into CASSLGGGWTDTQYF.

This chain joins TRBV6-4 and TRBJ1-6, with TRBD1 as a possible D gene (5 bases). CDR3 length: 16 amino acids. Germline values: CDR1 MRHNA, CDR2 SNTAGT. Deletions cut 6 bases from V and 14 bases from J, with 26 bases between. DNA for the CDR3: TGTGCCAGCAGAGAACAGGTTAGCGGTCTAATTGAATCCCTCCACTTT. Translating gives CASREQVSGLIESLHF.

V and J are TRBV2 and TRBJ2-3; D is perhaps TRBD2 (6 bases). This CDR3 has 16 amino acids. CDR1 SNHLY and CDR2 FYNNEI come from the germline V gene. Trimming cost V 8 bases and J 2 bases, with 20 bases left between them. The DNA for the CDR3 is TGTGCCAGCTTGAGAAAACGGGGAGGTGTCACAGATACGCAGTATTTT. It translates to CASLRKRGGVTDTQYF.

This chain connects TRBV18 to TRBJ1-2; D is undetermined. Trimming shortened V by 2 bases and J by 4 bases, and 8 bases separated the two germline ends. This CDR3 is built from 13 residues. Germline V lookup: CDR1 KGHSH, CDR2 LQKENI. In nucleotides, the CDR3 is TGTGCCAGCTCACCAGACAACACCTATGGCTACACCTTC. It is translated as CASSPDNTYGYTF. Looking up the rest from reference TRBV18 and TRBJ1-2 gives the full variable domain: NAGVMQNPRHLVRRRGQEARLRCSPMKGHSHVYWYRQLPEEGLKFMVYLQKENIIDESGMPKERFSAEFPKEGPSILRIQQVVRGDSAAYFCASSPDNTYGYTFGSGTRLTVV.

The chain has TRBV7-6 and TRBJ2-7, with D possibly TRBD2 on 5 matching bases. This CDR3 comprises 15 residues. The ends were cut back, 5 bases at V and 1 base at J, with 15 bases in the middle. Germline V lookup: CDR1 SGHVS, CDR2 FNYEAQ. The CDR3 region is CASSPRAGLSYEQYF. The CDR3 coding sequence is TGTGCCAGCAGCCCCCGGGCGGGCCTATCCTACGAGCAGTACTTC.

The chain combines TRBV7-6 with TRBJ2-7; 7 bases align to TRBD2. V lost 5 bases, J lost 0 bases, and 16 bases stayed unmatched. The CDR3 totals 18 residues. Per the germline V gene, CDR1 is SGHVS and CDR2 is FNYEAQ. CDR3 sequence (DNA): TGTGCCAGCAGCCCCGTTGGCAGGCGTAAGCGGGACTCCTACGAGCAGTACTTC. It encodes CASSPVGRRKRDSYEQYF.

The CDR3 sequence is CASSLRRGAGELFF. CDR3 bases: TGTGCCAGCAGCTTAAGGCGAGGTGCCGGGGAGCTGTTTTTT. This chain joins TRBV7-3 and TRBJ2-2; no clear D. Germline V lookup: CDR1 SGHTA, CDR2 FQGTGA. This CDR3 spans 14 amino acids. Trimming removed 1 base at V and 6 bases at J, with 9 bases between.

The rearrangement uses TRBV7-9 and TRBJ1-1; D not resolved. Germline V gene data show CDR1 as SEHNR and CDR2 as FQNEAQ (reference sequence). The germline V and J ends were trimmed by 3 bases and 0 bases, with 2 bases remaining between them. The CDR3 loop spans 12 amino acids. The CDR3 sequence is CASSFLNTEAFF. The CDR3 DNA follows: TGTGCCAGCAGCTTCTTGAACACTGAAGCTTTCTTT.

This clone was detected once. J is TRBJ2-5 and V is TRBV5-1; 11 bases line up with TRBD1. The length of the CDR3 is 14 residues. Looked up from germline, CDR1 is SGHRS and CDR2 is YFSETQ. V dropped 4 bases and J dropped 5; count of bases not matched to a gene: 4. CDR3: CASSLGTGGETQYF. The CDR3 DNA reads TGCGCCAGCAGCCTAGGGACAGGGGGGGAGACCCAGTACTTC.

The chain carries TRBV27 and TRBJ2-3, with a weak D call TRBD2 (6 bases). The CDR3 runs to 14 residues. Germline CDR1 is MNHEY and CDR2 is SMNVEV (reference sequence). V was clipped by 2 bases and J by 5 bases, with 11 bases between them. The CDR3, as DNA: TGTGCCAGCAGTTTAGGCGACGGGAGAGATACGCAGTATTTT. Residues: CASSLGDGRDTQYF.

The rearrangement uses TRBV5-1 and TRBJ2-2, with 9 bases lining up with TRBD1. CDR1 is SGHRS, CDR2 YFSETQ, per germline. V lost 6 bases to trimming and J lost 3 bases; unmatched junction nucleotides: 9. This CDR3 has 16 residues. The CDR3 spells CASKDYRGLDTGELFF. CDR3 coding DNA: TGCGCCAGCAAAGACTACAGGGGGCTGGACACCGGGGAGCTGTTTTTT.

This chain joins TRBV5-5 and TRBJ1-6; D perhaps matches TRBD1 (5 bases). V shed 0 bases and J shed 2 bases, with 6 bases lying between them. From germline, CDR1 is SGHKS and CDR2 YYEKEE (reference sequence). The CDR3 has 15 residues. CDR3 residues: CASSLGTPYNSPLHF. The CDR3 bases are TGTGCCAGCAGCTTGGGGACACCCTATAATTCACCCCTCCACTTT.

The chain combines TRBV15 with TRBJ1-5; D call uncertain. Germline V gene lookup returns CDR1 LNHNV and CDR2 YYDKDF (reference sequence). The CDR3 is made up of 13 amino acids. V dropped 1 base and J dropped 5 bases, with 6 bases sitting between them. The CDR3: CATSRADDQPQHF. CDR3 DNA: TGTGCCACCAGCAGAGCAGATGATCAGCCCCAGCATTTT.

The chain carries TRBV5-6 and TRBJ1-5, with D tentatively TRBD1 (5 bases). Trimming shortened V by 0 bases and J by 5 bases, and 9 bases separated the two germline ends. The CDR3 extends over 14 amino acids. CDR1 is SGHDT, CDR2 YYEEEE, per germline. The CDR3 nucleotides are TGTGCCAGCAGCTTGGGGACATTCGATCAGCCCCAGCATTTT. Protein product: CASSLGTFDQPQHF.

The chain uses TRBV2 and TRBJ2-7, with TRBD2 matching 16 bases. Germline loops: CDR1 SNHLY, CDR2 FYNNEI. V shed 4 bases, J shed 4 bases, and the junction held 1 base outside the gene matches. The CDR3 is 15 amino acids. The DNA of the CDR3 is TGTGCCAGCAGTGGGGGACTAGCGGGAGGGTACGAGCAGTACTTC. It is translated as CASSGGLAGGYEQYF.

The genes are TRBV6-5 and TRBJ1-5, with 9 bases aligning to TRBD1. This CDR3 is built from 15 residues. Germline CDR1 MNHEY, CDR2 SVGAGI. The V segment lost 6 bases and the J segment 7 bases; nucleotides outside the gene matches: 10. CDR3 DNA: TGTGCCAGCAGGTCCGGGACAGGGTCTGACCAGCCCCAGCATTTT. This translates into CASRSGTGSDQPQHF.

The chain links TRBV28 to TRBJ1-1, with 9 bases that match TRBD1. Germline V gives CDR1 MDHEN, CDR2 SYDVKM. This CDR3 has 13 residues. V trimming: 10 bases; J trimming: 4 bases; junction bases outside the gene matches: 7. The chain's CDR3 is CATSTGGVTEAFF. CDR3 sequence (DNA): TGTGCCACTTCGACAGGGGGGGTCACTGAAGCTTTCTTT. The full variable domain, its missing parts supplied by reference TRBV28 and TRBJ1-1, is DVKVTQSSRYLVKRTGEKVFLECVQDMDHENMFWYRQDPGLGLRLIYFSYDVKMKEKGDIPEGYSVSREKKERFSLILESASTNQTSMYLCATSTGGVTEAFFGQGTRLTVV.